One sample yielded the 13 T cell receptor beta chains listed below, sequenced in a study of shared clonotypes between healthy human individuals. Clones were read by immunoSEQ multiplex PCR, and TCRdb kept only the in-frame ones, dropping some. The sample lists 300,000 to 350,000 clones; around four fifths were seen once. Source material: memory CD4+ T cells sorted from blood. Subset indicated: CD45RA-negative fraction. The source is a man younger than 45 in good health.

The chain is built from TRBV5-5 and TRBJ2-5, with TRBD1 matching 7 bases. Germline CDR1 reads SGHKS; CDR2 reads YYEKEE (reference sequence). The CDR3 runs to 15 residues. Trimming took 3 bases from V and 3 from J; bases not matched to a gene: 8. CDR3 sequence reads: CASSSGQNFEETQYF. Written as DNA, the CDR3 is TGTGCCAGCAGCTCGGGACAGAATTTTGAAGAGACCCAGTACTTC.

The V call is TRBV6-1, the J call TRBJ2-5; D is unclear. The CDR3 contains 15 residues. V was trimmed by 0 bases and J by 5 bases, leaving 13 bases between them. The germline V gene encodes CDR1 MNHNS and CDR2 SASEGT. CDR3 region: CASSEARSPGETQYF. The CDR3 region has the DNA TGTGCCAGCAGTGAAGCTCGATCGCCGGGTGAGACCCAGTACTTC.

In this sample, this clone turned up many times. The chain uses TRBV18 and TRBJ1-5; 12 bases match TRBD1. Germline V gene lookup returns CDR1 KGHSH and CDR2 LQKENI. Germline trimming cut 2 bases from V and 7 bases from J; bases unmatched to any gene: 6. The CDR3 sequence is 16 residues long. The CDR3 DNA reads TGTGCCAGCTCACCAGGGACAGGGGGCTCGGGACAGCCCCAGCATTTT. Translating it yields CASSPGTGGSGQPQHF.

The chain joins TRBV6-1 to TRBJ1-1; no definite D call. The CDR3 has 14 amino acids. The V end was cut by 2 bases, the J end by 3 bases, with 10 bases between. Looked up from germline, CDR1 is MNHNS and CDR2 is SASEGT. The CDR3 sequence is CASSETGRHTEAFF. The CDR3 bases are TGTGCCAGCAGTGAAACTGGCCGACACACTGAAGCTTTCTTT.

This chain uses TRBV6-5 with TRBJ1-2; TRBD1 matches 7 bases. With 5 bases clipped from V and 2 bases from J, the junction kept 2 bases outside the gene matches. The CDR3 length is 13 residues. Germline V gene lookup returns CDR1 MNHEY and CDR2 SVGAGI. The CDR3 region has the DNA TGTGCCAGCAGTAGAGGGGGCAACTATGGCTACACCTTC. Protein sequence: CASSRGGNYGYTF.

The chain has TRBV5-6 and TRBJ1-5; D remains unclear. The V and J ends lost 5 bases and 8 bases respectively, with 17 bases between them. CDR1 SGHDT and CDR2 YYEEEE come from the germline V gene. The CDR3 runs to 14 residues. The CDR3: CASSSGRDLEPQHF. The CDR3 nucleotides are TGTGCCAGCAGTTCCGGACGTGACCTAGAGCCCCAGCATTTT.

This clone was seen a few times. The gene calls are TRBV7-9 and TRBJ2-3; 7 bases are a match to TRBD1. CDR3 length: 14 amino acids. The V gene's germline CDR1 is SEHNR and CDR2 FQNEAQ (reference sequence). The V gene end was trimmed by 7 bases and the J gene end by 0 bases; junction bases not matched to a gene: 4. The CDR3 region has the DNA TGTGCCAGCATCAGGACAGGAAGCACAGATACGCAGTATTTT. Protein product: CASIRTGSTDTQYF.

This clone was detected once. The chain is built from TRBV30 and TRBJ2-5, with D possibly being TRBD1 or TRBD2 (6 bases each). The CDR3 is 13 amino acids. V lost 4 bases and J 4 bases, leaving 13 bases between the germline ends. CDR1 and CDR2 (germline): GTSNPN, SVGIG (reference sequence). Here the CDR3 DNA reads TGTGCCTGGAACGGGGGCACTAGAGAGACCCAGTACTTC. Its translation: CAWNGGTRETQYF.

This sequence joins TRBV9 and TRBJ1-2; 9 nucleotides agree with TRBD1. Looked up from germline, CDR1 is SGDLS and CDR2 is YYNGEE. The J segment lost 4 bases and the V segment lost 3 bases, leaving 7 bases of the junction unmatched. The CDR3 has 15 residues. The DNA of the CDR3 is TGTGCCAGCAGCGCCGGGACAGGGTGGACCTATGGCTACACCTTC. Its translation: CASSAGTGWTYGYTF.

The chain links TRBV7-2 to TRBJ2-1, with D uncertain. The germline gives CDR1 SGHTA, CDR2 FQGNSA. V lost 1 base to trimming and J lost 6 bases, with 4 bases between them. This CDR3 spans 12 amino acids. The CDR3 DNA is TGTGCCAGCAGCTTAGGAATCAATGAGCAGTTCTTC. This sequence encodes CASSLGINEQFF.

The chain couples TRBV10-3 to TRBJ1-2; D remains ambiguous. The ends were cut back, 10 bases at V and 3 bases at J, with 18 bases in the middle. The CDR3 length is 14 residues. The V gene's germline CDR1 is ENHRY and CDR2 SYGVKD. CDR3 sequence: CATQPPASDYGYTF. The CDR3 DNA is TGTGCCACCCAACCTCCCGCCAGTGACTATGGCTACACCTTC.

The chain carries TRBV21-1 and TRBJ2-7; the tabulated D call, TRBD1, remains unverified against the DNA. TRBV21-1 is flagged as a pseudogene. The CDR3 contains 14 residues. The CDR3 bases are TGTGCCAGCAGCAGGTGGCTTTGTTTCCACGAGCAGTACTTC. This encodes CASSRWLCFHEQYF.

This clone was observed a single time. The genes are TRBV6-1 and TRBJ2-7; TRBD2 matches 13 bases. The CDR3 loop spans 14 amino acids. Trimming removed 8 bases from V and 3 bases from J; junction bases left unmatched: 4. Germline V CDR1 and CDR2: MNHNS, SASEGT. CDR3 coding DNA: TGTGCCAGCGGGACTAGCGGGGATGTCTACGAGCAGTACTTC. Amino acid sequence: CASGTSGDVYEQYF.